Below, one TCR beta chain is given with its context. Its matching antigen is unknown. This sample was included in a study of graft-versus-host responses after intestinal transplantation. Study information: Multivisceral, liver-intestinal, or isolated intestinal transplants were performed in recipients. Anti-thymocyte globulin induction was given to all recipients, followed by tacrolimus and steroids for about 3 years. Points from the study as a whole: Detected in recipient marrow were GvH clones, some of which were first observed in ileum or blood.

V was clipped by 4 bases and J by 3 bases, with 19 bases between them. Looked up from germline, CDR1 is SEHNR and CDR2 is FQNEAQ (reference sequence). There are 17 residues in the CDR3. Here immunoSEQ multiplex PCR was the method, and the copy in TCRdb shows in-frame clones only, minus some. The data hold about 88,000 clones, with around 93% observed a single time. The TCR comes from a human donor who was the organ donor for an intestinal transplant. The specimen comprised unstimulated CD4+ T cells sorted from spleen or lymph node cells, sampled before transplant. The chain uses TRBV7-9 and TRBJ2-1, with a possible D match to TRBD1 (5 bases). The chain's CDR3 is CASSSPAPGPSYNEQFF. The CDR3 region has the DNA TGTGCCAGCAGCTCTCCCGCCCCAGGGCCGAGCTACAATGAGCAGTTCTTC.